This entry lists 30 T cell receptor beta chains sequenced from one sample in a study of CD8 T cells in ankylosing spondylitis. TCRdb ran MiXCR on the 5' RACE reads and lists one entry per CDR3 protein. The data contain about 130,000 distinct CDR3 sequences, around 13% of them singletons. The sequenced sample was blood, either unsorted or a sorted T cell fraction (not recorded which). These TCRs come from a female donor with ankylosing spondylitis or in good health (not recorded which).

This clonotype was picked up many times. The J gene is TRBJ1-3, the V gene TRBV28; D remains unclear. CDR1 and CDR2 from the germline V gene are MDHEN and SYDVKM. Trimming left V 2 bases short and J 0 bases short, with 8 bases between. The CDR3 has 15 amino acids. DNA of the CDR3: TGTGCCAGCAGTTTAGCCCCACGCTCTGGAAACACCATATATTTT. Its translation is CASSLAPRSGNTIYF.

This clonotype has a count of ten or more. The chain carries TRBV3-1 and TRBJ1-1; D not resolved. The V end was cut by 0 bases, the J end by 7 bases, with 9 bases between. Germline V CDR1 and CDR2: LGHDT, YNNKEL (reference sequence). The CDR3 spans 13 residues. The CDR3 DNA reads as TGTGCCAGCAGCCAAGAGACACGGGGTGAAGCTTTCTTT. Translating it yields CASSQETRGEAFF.

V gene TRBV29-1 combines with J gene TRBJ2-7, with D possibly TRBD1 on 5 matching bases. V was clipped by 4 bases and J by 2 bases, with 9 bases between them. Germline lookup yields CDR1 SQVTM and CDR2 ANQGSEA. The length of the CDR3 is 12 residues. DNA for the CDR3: TGCAGCGTTGTGACAGTAGCCTACGAGCAGTACTTC. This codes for CSVVTVAYEQYF.

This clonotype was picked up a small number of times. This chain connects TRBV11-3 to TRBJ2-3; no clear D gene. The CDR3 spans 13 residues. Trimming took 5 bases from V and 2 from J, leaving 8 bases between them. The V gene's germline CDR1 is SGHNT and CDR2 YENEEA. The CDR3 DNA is TGTGCCAGCAGCCCCGGAGACACAGATACGCAGTATTTT. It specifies CASSPGDTDTQYF.

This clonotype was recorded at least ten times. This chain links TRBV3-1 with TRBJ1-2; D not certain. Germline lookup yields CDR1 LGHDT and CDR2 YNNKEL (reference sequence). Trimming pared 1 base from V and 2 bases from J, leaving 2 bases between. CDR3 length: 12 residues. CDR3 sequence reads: CASSQVNYGYTF. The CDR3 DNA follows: TGTGCCAGCAGCCAAGTAAACTATGGCTACACCTTC.

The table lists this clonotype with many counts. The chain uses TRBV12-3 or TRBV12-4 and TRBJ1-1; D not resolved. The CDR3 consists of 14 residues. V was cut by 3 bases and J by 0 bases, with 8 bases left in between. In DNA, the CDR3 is TGTGCCAGCAGTTTCGGCAGGATGAACACTGAAGCTTTCTTT. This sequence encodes CASSFGRMNTEAFF.

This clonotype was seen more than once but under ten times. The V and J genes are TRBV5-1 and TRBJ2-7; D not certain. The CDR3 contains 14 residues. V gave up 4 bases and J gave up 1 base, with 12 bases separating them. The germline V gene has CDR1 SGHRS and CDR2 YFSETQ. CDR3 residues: CASSLVSYSYEQYF. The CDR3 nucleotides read TGCGCCAGCAGCCTGGTCAGTTATTCCTACGAGCAGTACTTC. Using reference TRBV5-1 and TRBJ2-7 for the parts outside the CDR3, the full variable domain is KAGVTQTPRYLIKTRGQQVTLSCSPISGHRSVSWYQQTPGQGLQFLFEYFSETQRNKGNFPGRFSGRQFSNSRSEMNVSTLELGDSALYLCASSLVSYSYEQYFGPGTRLTVT.

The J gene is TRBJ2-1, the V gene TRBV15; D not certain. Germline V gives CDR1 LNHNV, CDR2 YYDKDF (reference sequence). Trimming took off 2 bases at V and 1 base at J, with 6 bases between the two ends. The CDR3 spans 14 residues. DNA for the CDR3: TGTGCCACCAGCAGAAGTGTTTCCTACAATGAGCAGTTCTTC. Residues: CATSRSVSYNEQFF.

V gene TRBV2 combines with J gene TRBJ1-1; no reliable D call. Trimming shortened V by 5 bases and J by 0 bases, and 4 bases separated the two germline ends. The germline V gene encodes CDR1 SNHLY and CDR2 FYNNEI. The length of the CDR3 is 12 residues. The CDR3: CASSKMNTEAFF. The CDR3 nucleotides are TGTGCCAGCAGTAAGATGAACACTGAAGCTTTCTTT.

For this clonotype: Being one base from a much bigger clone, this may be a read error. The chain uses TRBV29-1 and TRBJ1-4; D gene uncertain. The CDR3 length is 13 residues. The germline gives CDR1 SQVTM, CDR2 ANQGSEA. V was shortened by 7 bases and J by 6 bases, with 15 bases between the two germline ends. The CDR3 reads CSAKRRVDEKLFF. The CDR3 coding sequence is TGCAGCGCCAAGCGTAGGGTAGATGAAAAACTGTTTTTT.

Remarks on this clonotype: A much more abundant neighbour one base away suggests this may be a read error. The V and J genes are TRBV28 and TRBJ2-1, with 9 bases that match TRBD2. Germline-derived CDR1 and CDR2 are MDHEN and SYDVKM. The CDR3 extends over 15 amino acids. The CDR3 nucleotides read TGTGCCAGCAGTATACTAGCGGGCTCCTACAATGAGCAGCTCTTC. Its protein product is CASSILAGSYNEQLF.

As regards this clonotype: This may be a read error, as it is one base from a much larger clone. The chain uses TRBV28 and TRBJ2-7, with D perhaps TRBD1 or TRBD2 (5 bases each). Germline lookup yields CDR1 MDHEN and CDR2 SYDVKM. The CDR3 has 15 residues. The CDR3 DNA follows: TGTGCCAGCAGGAAGCAACCGGGACCGAACTACGAGCAGTGCTTC. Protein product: CASRKQPGPNYEQCF.

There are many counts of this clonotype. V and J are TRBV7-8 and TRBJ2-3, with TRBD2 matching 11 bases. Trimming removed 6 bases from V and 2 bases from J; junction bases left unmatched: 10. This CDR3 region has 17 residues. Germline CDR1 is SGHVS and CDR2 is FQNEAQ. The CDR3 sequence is CASRNLGLAGATDTQYF. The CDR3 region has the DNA TGTGCCAGCAGAAACCTCGGACTAGCGGGTGCCACAGATACGCAGTATTTT. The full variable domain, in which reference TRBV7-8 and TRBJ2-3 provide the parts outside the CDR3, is GAGVSQSPRYKVAKRGQDVALRCDPISGHVSLFWYQQALGQGPEFLTYFQNEAQLDKSGLPSDRFFAERPEGSVSTLKIQRTQQEDSAVYLCASRNLGLAGATDTQYFGPGTRLTVL.

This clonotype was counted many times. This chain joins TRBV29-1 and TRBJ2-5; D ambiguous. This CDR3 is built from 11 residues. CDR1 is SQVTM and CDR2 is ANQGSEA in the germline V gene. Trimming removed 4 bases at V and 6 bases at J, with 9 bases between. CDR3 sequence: CSVAPGQTQYF. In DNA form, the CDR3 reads TGCAGCGTTGCCCCTGGCCAGACCCAGTACTTC.

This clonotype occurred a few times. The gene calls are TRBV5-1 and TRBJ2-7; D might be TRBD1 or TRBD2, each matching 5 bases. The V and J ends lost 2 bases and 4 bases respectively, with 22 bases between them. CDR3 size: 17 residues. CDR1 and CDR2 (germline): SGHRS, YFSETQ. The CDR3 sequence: CASSFFSVGETPYEQYF. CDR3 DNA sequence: TGCGCCAGCAGCTTTTTTTCTGTGGGGGAAACCCCATACGAGCAGTACTTC.

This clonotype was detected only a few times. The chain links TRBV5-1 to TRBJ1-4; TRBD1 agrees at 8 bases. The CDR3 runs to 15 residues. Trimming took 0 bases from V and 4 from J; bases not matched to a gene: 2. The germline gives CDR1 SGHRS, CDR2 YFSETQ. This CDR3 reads CASSLVTGGNEKLFF. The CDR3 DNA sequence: TGCGCCAGCAGCTTGGTAACAGGGGGTAATGAAAAACTGTTTTTT. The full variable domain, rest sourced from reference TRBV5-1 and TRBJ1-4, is KAGVTQTPRYLIKTRGQQVTLSCSPISGHRSVSWYQQTPGQGLQFLFEYFSETQRNKGNFPGRFSGRQFSNSRSEMNVSTLELGDSALYLCASSLVTGGNEKLFFGSGTQLSVL.

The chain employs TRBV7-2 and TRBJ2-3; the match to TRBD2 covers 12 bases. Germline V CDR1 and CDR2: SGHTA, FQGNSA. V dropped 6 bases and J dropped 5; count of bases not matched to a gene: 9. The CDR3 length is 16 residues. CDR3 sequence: CASSYLAGGAVDTQYF. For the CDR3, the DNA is TGTGCCAGCAGTTATCTAGCGGGGGGGGCGGTAGATACGCAGTATTTT.

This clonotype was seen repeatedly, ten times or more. The CDR3 is CASSDANQPQHF. As DNA, the CDR3 is TGTGCCAGCAGTGACGCAAATCAGCCCCAGCATTTT. J is TRBJ1-5 and V is TRBV6-6; D remains unclear. CDR1 MNHNY and CDR2 SVGAGI come from the germline V gene (reference sequence). Trimming removed 5 bases at V and 4 bases at J, with 6 bases between. CDR3 length: 12 residues.

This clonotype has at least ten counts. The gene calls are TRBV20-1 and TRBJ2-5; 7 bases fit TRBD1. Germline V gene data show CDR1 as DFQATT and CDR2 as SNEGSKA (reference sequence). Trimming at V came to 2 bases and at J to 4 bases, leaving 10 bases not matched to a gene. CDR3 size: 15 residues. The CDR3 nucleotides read TGCAGTGCTAGATTAAACAGGGGATCGGGAGAGACCCAGTACTTC. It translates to CSARLNRGSGETQYF.

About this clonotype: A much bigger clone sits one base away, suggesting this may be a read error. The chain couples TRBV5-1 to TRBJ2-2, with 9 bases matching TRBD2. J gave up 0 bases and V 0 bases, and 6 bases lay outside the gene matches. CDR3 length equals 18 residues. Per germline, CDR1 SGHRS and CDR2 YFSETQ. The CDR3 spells CASSLVPSGKANTGELFF. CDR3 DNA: TGCGCCAGCAGCTTGGTCCCTAGCGGGAAAGCGAACACCGGGGAGCTGTTTTTT.

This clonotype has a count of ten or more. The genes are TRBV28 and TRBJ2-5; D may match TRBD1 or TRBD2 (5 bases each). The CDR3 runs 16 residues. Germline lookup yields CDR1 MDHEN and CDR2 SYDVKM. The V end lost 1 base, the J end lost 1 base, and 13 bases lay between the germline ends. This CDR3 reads CASSLSLAGGQETQYF. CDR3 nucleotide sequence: TGTGCCAGCAGTTTATCCCTAGCTGGGGGCCAAGAGACCCAGTACTTC.

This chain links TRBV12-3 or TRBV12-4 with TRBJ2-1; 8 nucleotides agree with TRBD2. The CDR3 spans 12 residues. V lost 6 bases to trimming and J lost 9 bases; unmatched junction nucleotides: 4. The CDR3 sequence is CASSGLAVEQFF. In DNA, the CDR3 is TGTGCCAGCAGCGGACTAGCAGTTGAGCAGTTCTTC.

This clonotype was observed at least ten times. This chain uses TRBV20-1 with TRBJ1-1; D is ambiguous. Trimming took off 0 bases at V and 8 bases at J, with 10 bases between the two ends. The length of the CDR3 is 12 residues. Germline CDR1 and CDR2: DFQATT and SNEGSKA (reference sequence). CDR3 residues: CSARDAGLEAFF. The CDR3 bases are TGCAGTGCTAGAGATGCGGGTCTAGAAGCTTTCTTT.

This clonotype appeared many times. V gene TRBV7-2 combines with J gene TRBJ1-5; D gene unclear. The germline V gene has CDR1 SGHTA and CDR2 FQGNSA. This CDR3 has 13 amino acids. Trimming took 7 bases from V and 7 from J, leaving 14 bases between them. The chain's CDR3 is CASNLEPAQPQHF. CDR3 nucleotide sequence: TGTGCCAGCAATCTGGAGCCCGCCCAGCCCCAGCATTTT. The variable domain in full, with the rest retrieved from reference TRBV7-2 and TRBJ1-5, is GAGVSQSPSNKVTEKGKDVELRCDPISGHTALYWYRQSLGQGLEFLIYFQGNSAPDKSGLPSDRFSAERTGGSVSTLTIQRTQQEDSAVYLCASNLEPAQPQHFGDGTRLSIL.

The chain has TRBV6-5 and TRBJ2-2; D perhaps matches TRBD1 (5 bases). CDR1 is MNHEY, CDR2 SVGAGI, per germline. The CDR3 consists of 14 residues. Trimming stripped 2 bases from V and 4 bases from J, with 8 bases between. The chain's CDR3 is CASSYQDITGELFF. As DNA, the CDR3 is TGTGCCAGCAGTTACCAGGACATCACCGGGGAGCTGTTTTTT.

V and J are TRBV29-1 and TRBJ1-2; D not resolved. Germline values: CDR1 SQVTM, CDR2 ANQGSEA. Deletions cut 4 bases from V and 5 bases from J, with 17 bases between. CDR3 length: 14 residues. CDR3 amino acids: CSVADPHLSYGYTF. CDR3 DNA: TGCAGCGTTGCAGATCCCCACCTATCATATGGCTACACCTTC.

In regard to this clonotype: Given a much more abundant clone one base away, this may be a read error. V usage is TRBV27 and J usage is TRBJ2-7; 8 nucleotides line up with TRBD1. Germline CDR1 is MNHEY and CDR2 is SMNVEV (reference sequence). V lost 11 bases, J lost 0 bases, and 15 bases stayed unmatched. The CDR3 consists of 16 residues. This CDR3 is CAGIQMGQGASYEQYF. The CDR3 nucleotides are TGTGCCGGCATTCAAATGGGGCAGGGGGCCTCCTACGAGCAGTACTTC.

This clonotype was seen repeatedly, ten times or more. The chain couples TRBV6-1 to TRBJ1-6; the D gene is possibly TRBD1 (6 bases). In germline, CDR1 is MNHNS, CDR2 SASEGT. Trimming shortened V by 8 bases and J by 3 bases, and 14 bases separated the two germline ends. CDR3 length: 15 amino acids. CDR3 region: CASGTDSLYNSPLHF. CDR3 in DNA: TGTGCCAGCGGGACGGACAGCCTCTATAATTCACCCCTCCACTTT.

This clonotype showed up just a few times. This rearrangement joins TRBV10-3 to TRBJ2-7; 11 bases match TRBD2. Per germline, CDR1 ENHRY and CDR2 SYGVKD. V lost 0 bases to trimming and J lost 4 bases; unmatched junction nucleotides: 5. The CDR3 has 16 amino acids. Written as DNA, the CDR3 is TGTGCCATCAGTGAGTCTGCTAGCGGGGGGATGTACGAGCAGTACTTC. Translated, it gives CAISESASGGMYEQYF.

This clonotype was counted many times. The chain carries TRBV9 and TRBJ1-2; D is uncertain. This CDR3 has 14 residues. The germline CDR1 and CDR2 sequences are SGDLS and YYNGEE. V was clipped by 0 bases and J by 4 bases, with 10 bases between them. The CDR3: CASSVADRIYGYTF. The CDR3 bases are TGTGCCAGCAGCGTAGCGGACCGAATCTATGGCTACACCTTC.